This TCR beta chain was captured in a study of blood T cell repertoires in COVID-19. Overall study context: In each case, the material was cDNA or gDNA derived from T cells, B-cell-depleted T cells, or PBMCs.

CDR1 is SGHAT, CDR2 FQNNGV, per germline. The germline V and J ends were trimmed by 0 bases and 3 bases, with 12 bases remaining between them. The CDR3 runs 16 residues. The repertoire was sequenced with immunoSEQ multiplex PCR; TCRdb's copy has only in-frame clones and lacks some. This table holds approximately 230,000 clones, approximately 89% found once. The sample holds one count of this clone. This receptor was identified in a woman aged 25 to 39 with COVID-19, enrolled during active disease. V usage is TRBV11-2 and J usage is TRBJ1-5; possible D gene TRBD1, 5 bases. The sequenced material came from peripheral blood. CDR3 DNA sequence: TGTGCCAGCAGCTTAGACGCAGGGATCGCCAATCAGCCCCAGCATTTT. Residues: CASSLDAGIANQPQHF.